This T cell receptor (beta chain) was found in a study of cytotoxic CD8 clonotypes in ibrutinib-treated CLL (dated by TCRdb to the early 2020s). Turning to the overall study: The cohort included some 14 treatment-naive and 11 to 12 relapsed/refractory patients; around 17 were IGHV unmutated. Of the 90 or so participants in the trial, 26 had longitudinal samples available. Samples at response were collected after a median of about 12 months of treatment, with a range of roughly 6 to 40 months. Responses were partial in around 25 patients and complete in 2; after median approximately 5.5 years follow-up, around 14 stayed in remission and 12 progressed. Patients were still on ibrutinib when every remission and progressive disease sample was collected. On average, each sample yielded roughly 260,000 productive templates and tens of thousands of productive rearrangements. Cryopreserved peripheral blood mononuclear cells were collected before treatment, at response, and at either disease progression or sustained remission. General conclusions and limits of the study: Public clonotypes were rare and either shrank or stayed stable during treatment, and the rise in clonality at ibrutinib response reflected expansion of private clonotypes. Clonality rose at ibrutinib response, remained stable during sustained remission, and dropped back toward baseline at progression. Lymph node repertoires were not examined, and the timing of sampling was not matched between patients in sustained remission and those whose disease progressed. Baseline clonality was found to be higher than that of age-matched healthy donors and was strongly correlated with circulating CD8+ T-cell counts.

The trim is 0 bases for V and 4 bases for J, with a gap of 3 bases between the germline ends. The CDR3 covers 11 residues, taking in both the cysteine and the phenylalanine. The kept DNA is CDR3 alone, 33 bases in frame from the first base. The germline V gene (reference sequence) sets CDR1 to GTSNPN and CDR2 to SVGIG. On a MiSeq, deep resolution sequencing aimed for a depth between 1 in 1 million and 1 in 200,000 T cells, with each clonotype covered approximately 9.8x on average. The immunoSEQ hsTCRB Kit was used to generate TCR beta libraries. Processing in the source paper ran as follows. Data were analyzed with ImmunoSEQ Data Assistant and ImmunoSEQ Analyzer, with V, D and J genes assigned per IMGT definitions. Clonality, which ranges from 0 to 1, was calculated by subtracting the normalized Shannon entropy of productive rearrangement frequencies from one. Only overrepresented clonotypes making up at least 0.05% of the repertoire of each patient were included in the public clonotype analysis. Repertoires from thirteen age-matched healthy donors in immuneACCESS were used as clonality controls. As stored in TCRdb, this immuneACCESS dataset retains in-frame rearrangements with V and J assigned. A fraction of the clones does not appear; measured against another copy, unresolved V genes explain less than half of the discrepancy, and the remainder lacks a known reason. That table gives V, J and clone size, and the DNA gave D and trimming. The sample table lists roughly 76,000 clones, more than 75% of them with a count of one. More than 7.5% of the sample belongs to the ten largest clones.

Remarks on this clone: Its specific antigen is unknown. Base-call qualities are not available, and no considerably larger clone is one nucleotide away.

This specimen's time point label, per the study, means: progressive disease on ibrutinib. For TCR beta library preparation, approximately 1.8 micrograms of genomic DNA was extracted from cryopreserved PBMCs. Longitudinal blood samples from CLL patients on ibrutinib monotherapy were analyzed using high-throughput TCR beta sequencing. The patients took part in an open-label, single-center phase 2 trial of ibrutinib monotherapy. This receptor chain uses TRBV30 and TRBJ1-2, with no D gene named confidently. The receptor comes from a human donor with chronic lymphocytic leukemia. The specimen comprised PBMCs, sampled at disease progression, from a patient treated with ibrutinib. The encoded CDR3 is CAWSVSYGYTF. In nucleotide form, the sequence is TGTGCCTGGAGTGTCTCCTATGGCTACACCTTC.